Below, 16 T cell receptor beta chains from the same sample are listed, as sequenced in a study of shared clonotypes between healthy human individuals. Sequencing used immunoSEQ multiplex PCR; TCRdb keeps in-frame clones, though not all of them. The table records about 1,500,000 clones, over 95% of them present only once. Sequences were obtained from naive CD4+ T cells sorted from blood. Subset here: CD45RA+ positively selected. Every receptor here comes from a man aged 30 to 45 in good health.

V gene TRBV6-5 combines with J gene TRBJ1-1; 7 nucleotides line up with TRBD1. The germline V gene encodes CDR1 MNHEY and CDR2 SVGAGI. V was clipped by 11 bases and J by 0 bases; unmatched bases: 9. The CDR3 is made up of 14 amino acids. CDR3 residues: CACYRGRLNTEAFF. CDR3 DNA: TGTGCCTGTTACAGGGGTCGCTTGAACACTGAAGCTTTCTTT.

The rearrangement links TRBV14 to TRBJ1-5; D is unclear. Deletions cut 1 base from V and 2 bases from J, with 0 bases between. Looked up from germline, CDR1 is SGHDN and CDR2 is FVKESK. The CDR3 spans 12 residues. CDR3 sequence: CASSQGNQPQHF. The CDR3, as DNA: TGTGCCAGCAGCCAAGGCAATCAGCCCCAGCATTTT.

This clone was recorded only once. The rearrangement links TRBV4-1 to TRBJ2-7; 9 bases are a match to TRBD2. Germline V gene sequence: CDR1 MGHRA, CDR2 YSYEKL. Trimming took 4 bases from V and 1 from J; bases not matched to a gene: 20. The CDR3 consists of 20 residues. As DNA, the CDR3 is TGCGCCAGCAGCCGCGATAGGGTAGCGGGAGCCAATGCTCAGTCCTACGAGCAGTACTTC. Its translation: CASSRDRVAGANAQSYEQYF.

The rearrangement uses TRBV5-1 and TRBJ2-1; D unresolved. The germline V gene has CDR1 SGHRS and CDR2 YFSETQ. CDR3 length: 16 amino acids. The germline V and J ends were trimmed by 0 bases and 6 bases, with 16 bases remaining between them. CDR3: CASSLEPFSGPNEQFF. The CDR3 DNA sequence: TGCGCCAGCAGCTTGGAGCCCTTTTCCGGGCCCAATGAGCAGTTCTTC.

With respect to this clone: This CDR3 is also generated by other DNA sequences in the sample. The CDR3 region is CASSLRLAGNTGELFF. The CDR3 DNA follows: TGTGCCAGCAGCTTAAGACTAGCGGGTAACACCGGGGAGCTGTTTTTT. The chain is built from TRBV7-2 and TRBJ2-2; the match to TRBD2 covers 10 bases. CDR1 is SGHTA, CDR2 FQGNSA, per germline. Germline trimming cut 2 bases from V and 2 bases from J; bases unmatched to any gene: 2. This CDR3 contains 16 residues.

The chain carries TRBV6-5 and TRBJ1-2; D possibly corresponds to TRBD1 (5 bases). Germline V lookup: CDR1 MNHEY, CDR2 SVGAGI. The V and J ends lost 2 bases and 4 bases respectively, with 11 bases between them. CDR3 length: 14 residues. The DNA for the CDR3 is TGTGCCAGCAGTTACGCCCGACAGCCCTATGGCTACACCTTC. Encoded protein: CASSYARQPYGYTF.

As DNA, the CDR3 is TGTGCCAGCAGAACCGCCGGGACTAGCACAGATACGCAGTATTTT. Translating gives CASRTAGTSTDTQYF. The V and J genes are TRBV6-5 and TRBJ2-3; the D gene is possibly TRBD2 (6 bases). Germline V gene sequence: CDR1 MNHEY, CDR2 SVGAGI. Trimming took 6 bases from V and 0 from J, leaving 13 bases between them. This CDR3 is 15 amino acids long.

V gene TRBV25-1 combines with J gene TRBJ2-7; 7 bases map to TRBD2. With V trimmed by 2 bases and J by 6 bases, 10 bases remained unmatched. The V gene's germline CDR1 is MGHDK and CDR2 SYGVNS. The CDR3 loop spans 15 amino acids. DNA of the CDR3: TGTGCCAGCAGTGAACGCTATGGGGGAGGGATCGAGCAGTACTTC. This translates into CASSERYGGGIEQYF.

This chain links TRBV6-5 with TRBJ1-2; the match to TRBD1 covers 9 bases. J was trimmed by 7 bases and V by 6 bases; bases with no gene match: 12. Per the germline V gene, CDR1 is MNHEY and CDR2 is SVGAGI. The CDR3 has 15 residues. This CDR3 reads CASRPMGQGASGYTF. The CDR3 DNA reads TGTGCCAGCAGGCCTATGGGACAGGGAGCGTCTGGCTACACCTTC.

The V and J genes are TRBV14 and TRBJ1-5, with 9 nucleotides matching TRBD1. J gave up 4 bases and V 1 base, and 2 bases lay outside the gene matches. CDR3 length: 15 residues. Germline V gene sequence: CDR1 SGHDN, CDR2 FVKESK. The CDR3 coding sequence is TGTGCCAGCAGCCAAGGGGACAGGGATAATCAGCCCCAGCATTTT. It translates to CASSQGDRDNQPQHF.

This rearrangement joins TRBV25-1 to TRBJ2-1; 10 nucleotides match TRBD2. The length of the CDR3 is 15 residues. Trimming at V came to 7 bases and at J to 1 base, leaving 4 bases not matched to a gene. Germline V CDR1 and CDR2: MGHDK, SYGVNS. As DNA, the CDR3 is TGTGCCAGCAAAAGGACTAGCGGATCCTACAATGAGCAGTTCTTC. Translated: CASKRTSGSYNEQFF.

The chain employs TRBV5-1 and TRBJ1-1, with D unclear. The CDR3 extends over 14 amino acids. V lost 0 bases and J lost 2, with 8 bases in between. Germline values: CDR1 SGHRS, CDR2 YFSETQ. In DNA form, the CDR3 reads TGCGCCAGCAGCTTGGCCAAGACTAACACTGAAGCTTTCTTT. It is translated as CASSLAKTNTEAFF.

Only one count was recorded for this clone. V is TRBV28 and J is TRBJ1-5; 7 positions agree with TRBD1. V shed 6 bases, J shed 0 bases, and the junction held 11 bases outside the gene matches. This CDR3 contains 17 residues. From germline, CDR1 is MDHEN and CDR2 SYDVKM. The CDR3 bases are TGTGCCAGCAGCCTACAGGGGAGACTTTATAGCAATCAGCCCCAGCATTTT. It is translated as CASSLQGRLYSNQPQHF. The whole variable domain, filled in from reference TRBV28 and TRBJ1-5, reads DVKVTQSSRYLVKRTGEKVFLECVQDMDHENMFWYRQDPGLGLRLIYFSYDVKMKEKGDIPEGYSVSREKKERFSLILESASTNQTSMYLCASSLQGRLYSNQPQHFGDGTRLSIL.

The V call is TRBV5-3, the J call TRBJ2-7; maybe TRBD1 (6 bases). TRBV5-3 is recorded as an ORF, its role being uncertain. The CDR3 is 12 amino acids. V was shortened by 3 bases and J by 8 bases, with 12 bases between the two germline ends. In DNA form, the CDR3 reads TGTGCCAGAAGCTCGCAGGGGATTAAGCAGTACTTC. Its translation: CARSSQGIKQYF.

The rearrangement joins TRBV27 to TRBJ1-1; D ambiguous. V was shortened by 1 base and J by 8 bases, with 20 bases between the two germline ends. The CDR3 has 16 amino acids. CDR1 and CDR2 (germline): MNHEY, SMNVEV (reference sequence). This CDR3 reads CASSLWGSSRDSEAFF. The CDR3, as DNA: TGTGCCAGCAGTTTATGGGGAAGCAGCAGAGACTCCGAAGCTTTCTTT.

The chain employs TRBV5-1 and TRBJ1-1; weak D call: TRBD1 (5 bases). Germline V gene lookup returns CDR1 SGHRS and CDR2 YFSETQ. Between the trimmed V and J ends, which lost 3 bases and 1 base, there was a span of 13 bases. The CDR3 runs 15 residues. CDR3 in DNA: TGCGCCAGCAGCTGGAACCCGGGGCAGAACACTGAAGCTTTCTTT. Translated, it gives CASSWNPGQNTEAFF.